A selection of T cell receptor beta chains follows, all from one sample in a study of T cells in Graves' hyperthyroidism and ophthalmopathy. TCRdb ran MiXCR on the multiplex PCR reads and lists one entry per CDR3 protein. The sample carries hundreds of thousands of distinct CDR3 sequences, around 38% recorded once. Specimen: blood. The receptor source for this set is a man aged 18 to 35 with Graves' hyperthyroidism. Each CDR3 is given with its conserved first and last residue. The D gene is left open where the match is weak. Clone size is given for some rows only: seen once, a few or many times, or a class if the clone is expanded.

v_gene,abundance,len,d_gene,j_gene,CDR3aa,CDR3nt
TRBV15,.,14,.,TRBJ1-5,CATSSVSTDQPQHF,TGTGCCACCAGCAGCGTGAGTACGGATCAGCCCCAGCATTTT
TRBV6-5,.,14,.,TRBJ2-7,CASSYSRARGEQYF,TGTGCCAGCAGTTACTCACGGGCGAGGGGTGAGCAGTACTTC
TRBV20-1,.,15,TRBD1,TRBJ2-7,CSATRVRQGIHEQYF,TGCAGTGCCACTAGAGTACGACAGGGAATACACGAGCAGTACTTC
TRBV5-1,few,13,.,TRBJ2-5,CASSQIEEETQYF,TGCGCCAGCAGTCAAATAGAAGAGGAGACCCAGTACTTC
TRBV19,few,14,TRBD2,TRBJ2-7,CASSIGGRDYEQYF,TGTGCCAGTAGTATTGGCGGGAGGGACTACGAGCAGTACTTC
TRBV25-1,.,13,.,TRBJ2-7,CASRIGSSYEQYF,TGTGCCAGCAGGATAGGTTCGTCGTACGAGCAGTACTTC
TRBV15,once,14,TRBD1,TRBJ1-5,CATSREGAWQPQHF,TGTGCCACCAGTCGGGAGGGGGCATGGCAGCCCCAGCATTTT
TRBV7-9,few,12,.,TRBJ2-7,CASGGSVDEQYF,TGTGCCAGTGGGGGGTCTGTCGACGAGCAGTACTTC
TRBV25-1,.,13,.,TRBJ2-5,CASSARILETQYF,TGTGCCAGCAGTGCCCGCATCTTGGAGACCCAGTACTTC
TRBV2,many,14,TRBD1,TRBJ1-2,CASSSNDRGHGYTF,TGTGCCAGCAGCTCAAACGACAGGGGGCACGGCTACACCTTC
TRBV25-1,.,14,TRBD1,TRBJ1-5,CASSPGDSYQPQHF,TGTGCCAGCTCACCAGGGGACAGCTATCAGCCCCAGCATTTT
TRBV6-5,many,13,.,TRBJ1-2,CASSYTKDYGYTF,TGTGCCAGCAGTTACACTAAGGACTATGGCTACACCTTC
TRBV4-2,.,14,TRBD1,TRBJ1-2,CASSQEQGNYGYTF,TGTGCCAGCAGCCAGGAACAGGGGAACTATGGCTACACCTTC
TRBV7-3,.,15,TRBD1,TRBJ2-7,CASSFLGTGAYEQYF,TGTGCCAGCAGCTTCCTAGGGACAGGGGCCTACGAGCAGTACTTC
TRBV29-1,.,19,TRBD1,TRBJ2-5,CSARGQGSPEGREGETQYF,TGCAGCGCCAGGGGACAGGGGTCTCCCGAGGGGCGCGAGGGGGAGACCCAGTACTTC
TRBV16,.,14,.,TRBJ1-5,CASSRHNLNQPQHF,TGTGCCAGCAGCCGACATAACCTTAATCAGCCCCAGCATTTT
TRBV2,.,14,.,TRBJ2-7,CASSELLGSYEQYF,TGTGCCAGCAGTGAACTACTAGGTTCCTACGAGCAGTACTTC
TRBV11-2,many,16,.,TRBJ2-5,CASSLLGSLYQETQYF,TGTGCCAGCAGCTTACTGGGCTCGCTGTACCAAGAGACCCAGTACTTC
TRBV10-3,few,15,TRBD1,TRBJ1-1,CASIYRGRKNTEAFF,TGTGCCAGCATCTACAGGGGGCGAAAGAACACTGAAGCTTTCTTT
TRBV12-3/TRBV12-4,.,13,.,TRBJ1-1,CASRPIRDTEAFF,TGTGCCAGCCGACCCATCAGGGACACTGAAGCTTTCTTT
TRBV2,.,14,.,TRBJ1-2,CASSLIGTSYGYTF,TGTGCCAGCAGTTTAATTGGTACGAGCTATGGCTACACCTTC
TRBV13,.,14,.,TRBJ2-5,CASTKGLVEETQYF,TGTGCCAGCACGAAGGGGTTGGTAGAAGAGACCCAGTACTTC
TRBV2,many,12,.,TRBJ2-7,CASSENDYEQYF,TGTGCCAGCAGTGAAAACGACTACGAGCAGTACTTC
TRBV12-3/TRBV12-4,few,15,TRBD2,TRBJ2-5,CASTMSGATQETQYF,TGTGCCAGCACTATGAGCGGGGCGACCCAAGAGACCCAGTACTTC
TRBV29-1,many,14,TRBD2,TRBJ2-2,CSVGGLPDTGELFF,TGCAGCGTCGGGGGACTACCTGACACCGGGGAGCTGTTTTTT
TRBV19,many,15,TRBD2,TRBJ2-2,CASRGGLANTGELFF,TGTGCCAGTAGGGGAGGGCTCGCGAACACCGGGGAGCTGTTTTTT
TRBV6-6,few,14,TRBD1,TRBJ1-2,CASSYVGQAYGYTF,TGTGCCAGCAGTTACGTGGGACAGGCCTATGGCTACACCTTC
TRBV7-2,few,15,TRBD2,TRBJ2-7,CASSQLAEISYEQYF,TGCGCCAGCAGCCAACTAGCGGAGATCTCCTACGAGCAGTACTTC
TRBV7-9,many,12,.,TRBJ1-2,CASSNQDYGYTF,TGTGCCAGCAGCAACCAGGACTATGGCTACACCTTC
TRBV19,many,15,TRBD1,TRBJ1-5,CASSKTGGAYQPQHF,TGTGCCAGTAGTAAGACAGGGGGCGCGTATCAGCCCCAGCATTTT
TRBV5-1,.,15,TRBD1,TRBJ1-1,CASSSRDSIITEAFF,TGCGCCAGCAGCTCCCGGGACAGCATAATCACTGAAGCTTTCTTT
TRBV9,.,14,.,TRBJ2-5,CASSPGAPRETQYF,TGTGCCAGCAGTCCAGGGGCTCCTAGGGAGACCCAGTACTTC
TRBV7-8,many,14,TRBD1,TRBJ1-1,CASSFGQGKTEAFF,TGTGCCAGCAGCTTTGGACAGGGGAAGACTGAAGCTTTCTTT
TRBV9,few,15,TRBD2,TRBJ2-7,CASSPGLAVSYEQYF,TGTGCCAGCAGTCCCGGACTAGCGGTATCCTACGAGCAGTACTTC
TRBV5-4,.,14,.,TRBJ2-7,CASSLGTFEYEQYF,TGTGCCAGCAGCCTCGGGACATTCGAGTACGAGCAGTACTTC
TRBV29-1,once,12,.,TRBJ1-1,CSVASGNTEAFF,TGCAGCGTCGCCTCAGGGAACACTGAAGCTTTCTTT
TRBV7-9,many,15,.,TRBJ2-2,CASSLDRAHTGELFF,TGTGCCAGCAGCTTAGACAGGGCACACACCGGGGAGCTGTTTTTT
TRBV2,many,15,.,TRBJ1-1,CASSVQGRPNTEAFF,TGTGCCAGCAGCGTTCAGGGGCGACCGAACACTGAAGCTTTCTTT
TRBV25-1,many,13,.,TRBJ1-1,CASSEWSLTEAFF,TGTGCCAGCAGTGAATGGAGTTTAACTGAAGCTTTCTTT
TRBV7-6,many,13,.,TRBJ2-7,CASSPSLSYEQYF,TGTGCCAGCAGCCCGTCCCTTTCCTACGAGCAGTACTTC